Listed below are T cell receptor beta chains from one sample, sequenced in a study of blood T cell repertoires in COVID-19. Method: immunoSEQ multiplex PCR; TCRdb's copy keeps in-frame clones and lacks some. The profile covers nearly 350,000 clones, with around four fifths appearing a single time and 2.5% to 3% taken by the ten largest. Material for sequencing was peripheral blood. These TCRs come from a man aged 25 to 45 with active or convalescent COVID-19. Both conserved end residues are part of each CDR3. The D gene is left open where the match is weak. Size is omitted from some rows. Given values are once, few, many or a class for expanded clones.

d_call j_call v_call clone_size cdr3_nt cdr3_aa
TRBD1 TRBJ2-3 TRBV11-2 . TGTGCCAGCAGCTCCTACAGGGGGCGGGCAGATACGCAGTATTTT CASSSYRGRADTQYF
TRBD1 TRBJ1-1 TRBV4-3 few TGCGCCAGCAGCCTTGGGACAGGGTACACTGAAGCTTTCTTT CASSLGTGYTEAFF
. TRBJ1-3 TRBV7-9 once TGTGCCAGCAGCTTAGTCTCTAGACCAGGGGCCCCCTCTGGAAACACCATATATTTT CASSLVSRPGAPSGNTIYF
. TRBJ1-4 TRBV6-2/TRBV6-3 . TGTGCCAGCAGCTCCAGGTTTAATGAAAAACTGTTTTTT CASSSRFNEKLFF
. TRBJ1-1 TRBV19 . TGTGCCAGTAGTATGTTTGGGCATTGGAACACTGAAGCTTTCTTT CASSMFGHWNTEAFF
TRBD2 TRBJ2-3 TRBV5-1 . TGCGCCAGCAGCTTGGTACTAGCGGGGAACACAGATACGCAGTATTTT CASSLVLAGNTDTQYF
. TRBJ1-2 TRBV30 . TGTGCCTGGTCTAGTTTATATGGCTACACCTTC CAWSSLYGYTF
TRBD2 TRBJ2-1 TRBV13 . TGTGCCAGCAGCTCGTGGACTAGCGGGGCCTCCAATGAGCAGTTCTTC CASSSWTSGASNEQFF
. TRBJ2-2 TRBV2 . TGTGCCATACAGGGATGGAACACCGGGGAGCTGTTTTTT CAIQGWNTGELFF
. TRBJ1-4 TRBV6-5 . TGTGCCAGCAGACCCTACAGGGACACGGAAAAACTGTTTTTT CASRPYRDTEKLFF
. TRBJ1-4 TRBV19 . TGTGCCAGTAGTATCGAGCAGGGAAATGAAAAACTGTTTTTT CASSIEQGNEKLFF
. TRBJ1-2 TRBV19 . TGTGCCAGTAGTATAGGGAGACACGCGGGCTATGGCTACACCTTC CASSIGRHAGYGYTF
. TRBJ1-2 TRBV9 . TGTGCCAGCAGCGCTTTACAGGGTTACGGCTACACCTTC CASSALQGYGYTF
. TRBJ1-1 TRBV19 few TGTGCCAGTATTCCCCTGGGGGGGGTGATGAACACTGAAGCTTTCTTT CASIPLGGVMNTEAFF
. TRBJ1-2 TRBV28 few TGTGCCAGTGCCGGGTTCGGCTATGGCTACACCTTC CASAGFGYGYTF
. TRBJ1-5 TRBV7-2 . TGTGCCAGCAGCTTATCGGGGGAGGGCAATCAGCCCCAGCATTTT CASSLSGEGNQPQHF
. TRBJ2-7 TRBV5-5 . TGTGCCAGCAGCTGGGAAGGGGTAGCTCCTTACGAGCAGTACTTC CASSWEGVAPYEQYF
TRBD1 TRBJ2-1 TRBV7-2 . TGTGCCAGCAGCTTCTGGACAGGGGGAGACGATGAGCAGTTCTTC CASSFWTGGDDEQFF
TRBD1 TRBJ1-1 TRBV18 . TGTGCCAGCTCACCCCCCGGGACAGCGAACACTGAAGCTTTCTTT CASSPPGTANTEAFF
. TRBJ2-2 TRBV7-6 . TGTGCCAGCAGCTTAATCCCCAGGGAAAACACCGGGGAGCTGTTTTTT CASSLIPRENTGELFF
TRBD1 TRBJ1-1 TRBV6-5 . TGTGCCAGCAGTCGGGACAGGGAGGATACTGAAGCTTTCTTT CASSRDREDTEAFF
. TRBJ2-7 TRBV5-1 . TGCGCCAGCAGCTTGTTTGCGGGACCTTCCTACGAGCAGTACTTC CASSLFAGPSYEQYF
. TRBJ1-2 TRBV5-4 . TGTGCCAGCAGCTTCCCGGGCCAGGGGCCTGGCGGCTACACCTTC CASSFPGQGPGGYTF
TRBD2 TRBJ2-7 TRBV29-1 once TGCAGCGTTGTTCTCAGATCGGGACTATACCAATACGAGCAGTACTTC CSVVLRSGLYQYEQYF
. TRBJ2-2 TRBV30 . TGTGCCTGGATGAACAGTGACCGACCGGGGAAGCTGTTTTTT CAWMNSDRPGKLFF
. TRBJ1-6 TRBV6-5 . TGTGCCAGCAACAACAGAAATTCACCCCTCCACTTT CASNNRNSPLHF
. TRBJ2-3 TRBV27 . TGTGCCAGCAGTTTCCTAGGCGGGAACGGTCTCGGTACGCAGTATTTT CASSFLGGNGLGTQYF
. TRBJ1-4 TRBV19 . TGTGCCAGTAGTATAGACAGAGGAAGTGAAAAACTGTTTTTT CASSIDRGSEKLFF
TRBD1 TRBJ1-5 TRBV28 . TGTGCCAGCAGTTTACGGGGAAAGGGGGCGGTAAGCAATCAGCCCCAGCATTTT CASSLRGKGAVSNQPQHF
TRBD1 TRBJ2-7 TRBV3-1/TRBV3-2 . TGTGCCAGCGGGGGACAGAAGAACTACGAGCAGTACTTC CASGGQKNYEQYF
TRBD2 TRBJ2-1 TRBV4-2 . TGTGCCAGCAGCCAAGGCCCGGGAGGCGGGAGAGCGTGGGGTGAGCAGTTCTTC CASSQGPGGGRAWGEQFF
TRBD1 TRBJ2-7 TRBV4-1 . TGCGCCAGCAGCCTAGACAGGGGACCCTACGAGCAGTACTTC CASSLDRGPYEQYF
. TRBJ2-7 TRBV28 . TGTGCCAGCAACGGAGGGGGCGCTGGTTACGAGCAGTACTTC CASNGGGAGYEQYF
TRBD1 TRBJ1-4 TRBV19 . TGTGCCAGTAGTCCCGGGACAGGGGAATCTAGTGAAAAACTGTTTTTT CASSPGTGESSEKLFF
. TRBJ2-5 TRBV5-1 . TGCGCCAGCAGCTTGGCAGGGGGGTACCAAGAGACCCAGTACTTC CASSLAGGYQETQYF
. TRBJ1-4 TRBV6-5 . TGTGCCAGCAGGATCAACCACGGGGGGAATGAAAAACTGTTTTTT CASRINHGGNEKLFF
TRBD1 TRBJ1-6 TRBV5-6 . TGTGCCAGCAGCCCGAGGACAGGGGGAAATTCACCCCTCCACTTT CASSPRTGGNSPLHF
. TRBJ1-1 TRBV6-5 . TGTGCCAGCAGTTACGCAACACCCACTGAAGCTTTCTTT CASSYATPTEAFF
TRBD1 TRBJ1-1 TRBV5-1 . TGCGCCAGCAGCTGGGGGACAGGGGGCAACACTGAAGCTTTCTTT CASSWGTGGNTEAFF
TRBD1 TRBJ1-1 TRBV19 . TGTGCCAGTAGTACGACAGGGTTCGCTGAAGCTTTCTTT CASSTTGFAEAFF
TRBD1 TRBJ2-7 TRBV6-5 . TGTGCCAGCAGCTACGGACAGGGACAGGGCTACGAGCAGTACTTC CASSYGQGQGYEQYF
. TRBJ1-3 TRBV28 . TGTGCCACCCGGGGTTGGTCCAGCTCTGGAAACACCATATATTTT CATRGWSSSGNTIYF
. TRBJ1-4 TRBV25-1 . TGTGCCAGCAGTGAATCGGGTTGGGGGGTAGGACTGTTTTTT CASSESGWGVGLFF
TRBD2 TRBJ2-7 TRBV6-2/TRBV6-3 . TGTGCCAGCAGTAGAAGACGTGGGACTAGCGATTCCTACGAGCAGTACTTC CASSRRRGTSDSYEQYF
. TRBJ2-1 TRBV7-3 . TGTGCCAGCAGCTTAGGAGGGGAGGATGAGCAGTTCTTC CASSLGGEDEQFF
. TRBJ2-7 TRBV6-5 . TGTGCCAGTTCTATGGGACTTCCTCTCTACGAGCAGTACTTC CASSMGLPLYEQYF
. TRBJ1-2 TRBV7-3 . TGTGCCAGCAGCTCAAACAGCGGTGCGGGAGGCTACACCTTC CASSSNSGAGGYTF
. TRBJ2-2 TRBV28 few TGTGCCAGCAGCACAGGGGGGGACACCGGGGAGCTGTTTTTT CASSTGGDTGELFF
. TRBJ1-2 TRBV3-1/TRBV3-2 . TGTGCCAGCATGCCAACGTCGGGGAATCTTGGCTACACCTTC CASMPTSGNLGYTF
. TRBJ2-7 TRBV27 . TGTGCCAGCAGTTTTACCCAGGGCCCCTACGAGCAGTACTTC CASSFTQGPYEQYF